This T cell receptor beta chain stems from a study of blood T cell repertoires in COVID-19. The germline V and J ends were trimmed by 4 bases and 4 bases, with 13 bases remaining between them. This CDR3 comprises 14 residues. Germline-derived CDR1 and CDR2 are MDHEN and SYDVKM. The data were produced by immunoSEQ multiplex PCR, yet TCRdb's version contains in-frame clones alone and is incomplete. The sample has about 87,000 clones, around 83% seen once; the top ten hold about 2%. This clonotype was sampled from a woman aged 70-85 years with acute or convalescent COVID-19. This chain joins TRBV28 and TRBJ1-2; D remains ambiguous. The sequencing sample was made of peripheral blood. The CDR3 bases are TGTGCCAGCAGTTATCAGCCCGGAGGCTATGGCTACACCTTC. Translating gives CASSYQPGGYGYTF.